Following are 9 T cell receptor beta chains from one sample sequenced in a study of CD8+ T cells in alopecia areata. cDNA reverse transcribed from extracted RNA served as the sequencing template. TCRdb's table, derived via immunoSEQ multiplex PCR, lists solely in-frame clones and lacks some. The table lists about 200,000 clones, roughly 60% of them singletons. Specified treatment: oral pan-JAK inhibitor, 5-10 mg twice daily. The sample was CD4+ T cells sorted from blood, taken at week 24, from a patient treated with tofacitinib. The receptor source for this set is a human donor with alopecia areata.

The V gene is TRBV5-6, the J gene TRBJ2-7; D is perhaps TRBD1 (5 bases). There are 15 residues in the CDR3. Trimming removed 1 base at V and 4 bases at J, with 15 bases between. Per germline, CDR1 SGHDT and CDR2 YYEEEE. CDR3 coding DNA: TGTGCCAGCAGCTTGATGAGGACACCTCATTACGAGCAGTACTTC. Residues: CASSLMRTPHYEQYF. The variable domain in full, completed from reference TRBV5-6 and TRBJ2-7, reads DAGVTQSPTHLIKTRGQQVTLRCSPKSGHDTVSWYQQALGQGPQFIFQYYEEEERQRGNFPDRFSGHQFPNYSSELNVNALLLGDSALYLCASSLMRTPHYEQYFGPGTRLTVT.

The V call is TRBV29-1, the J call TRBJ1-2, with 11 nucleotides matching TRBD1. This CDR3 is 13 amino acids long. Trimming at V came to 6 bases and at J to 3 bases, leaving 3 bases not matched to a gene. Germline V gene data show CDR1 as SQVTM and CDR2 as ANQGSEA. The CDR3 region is CSVRTGGDYGYTF. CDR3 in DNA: TGCAGCGTCCGGACAGGGGGCGACTATGGCTACACCTTC.

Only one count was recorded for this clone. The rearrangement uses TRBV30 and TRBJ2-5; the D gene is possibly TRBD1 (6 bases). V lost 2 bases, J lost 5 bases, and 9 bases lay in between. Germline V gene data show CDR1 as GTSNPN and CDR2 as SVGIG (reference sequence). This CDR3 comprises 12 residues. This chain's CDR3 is CAWSTGRETQYF. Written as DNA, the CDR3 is TGTGCCTGGAGTACAGGGCGGGAGACCCAGTACTTC.

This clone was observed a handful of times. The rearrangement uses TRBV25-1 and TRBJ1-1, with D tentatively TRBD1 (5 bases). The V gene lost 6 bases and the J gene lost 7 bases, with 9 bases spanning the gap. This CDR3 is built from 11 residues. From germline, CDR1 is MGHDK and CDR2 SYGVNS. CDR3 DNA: TGTGCCAGCAGCGGGGGGGTTGAAGCTTTCTTT. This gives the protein CASSGGVEAFF.

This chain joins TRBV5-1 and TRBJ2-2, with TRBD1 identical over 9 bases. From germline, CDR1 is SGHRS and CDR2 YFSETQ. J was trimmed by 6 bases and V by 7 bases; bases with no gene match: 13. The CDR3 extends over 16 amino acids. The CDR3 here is CASVETGQGSPGELFF. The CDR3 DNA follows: TGCGCCAGCGTCGAAACGGGACAGGGCTCACCCGGGGAGCTGTTTTTT. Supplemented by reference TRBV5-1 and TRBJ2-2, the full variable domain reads KAGVTQTPRYLIKTRGQQVTLSCSPISGHRSVSWYQQTPGQGLQFLFEYFSETQRNKGNFPGRFSGRQFSNSRSEMNVSTLELGDSALYLCASVETGQGSPGELFFGEGSRLTVL.

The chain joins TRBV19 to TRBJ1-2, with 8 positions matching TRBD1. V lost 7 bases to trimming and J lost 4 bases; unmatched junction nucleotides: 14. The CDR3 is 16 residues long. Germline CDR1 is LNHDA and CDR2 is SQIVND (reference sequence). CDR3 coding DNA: TGTGCCAGTAAGGGACAGGCCCAGATTAGTCTCTATGGCTACACCTTC. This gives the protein CASKGQAQISLYGYTF.

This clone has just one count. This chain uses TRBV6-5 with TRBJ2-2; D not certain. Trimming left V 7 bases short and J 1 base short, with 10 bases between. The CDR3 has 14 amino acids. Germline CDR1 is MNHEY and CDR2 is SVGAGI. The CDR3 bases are TGTGCCAGCATTGGGGAAGGGAACACCGGGGAGCTGTTTTTT. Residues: CASIGEGNTGELFF.

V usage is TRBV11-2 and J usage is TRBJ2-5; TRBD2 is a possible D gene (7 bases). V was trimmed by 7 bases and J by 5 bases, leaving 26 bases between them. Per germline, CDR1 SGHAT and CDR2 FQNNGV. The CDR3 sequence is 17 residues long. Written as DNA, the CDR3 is TGTGCCAGCACCAATCCCGTAGGGGGGGTAATTCAGGAGACCCAGTACTTC. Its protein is CASTNPVGGVIQETQYF.

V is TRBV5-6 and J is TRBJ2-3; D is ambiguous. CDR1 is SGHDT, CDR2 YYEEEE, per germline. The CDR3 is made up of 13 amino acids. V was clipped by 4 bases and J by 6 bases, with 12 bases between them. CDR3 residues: CASSPARIDTQYF. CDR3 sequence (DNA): TGTGCCAGCAGCCCCGCTCGTATCGATACGCAGTATTTT.